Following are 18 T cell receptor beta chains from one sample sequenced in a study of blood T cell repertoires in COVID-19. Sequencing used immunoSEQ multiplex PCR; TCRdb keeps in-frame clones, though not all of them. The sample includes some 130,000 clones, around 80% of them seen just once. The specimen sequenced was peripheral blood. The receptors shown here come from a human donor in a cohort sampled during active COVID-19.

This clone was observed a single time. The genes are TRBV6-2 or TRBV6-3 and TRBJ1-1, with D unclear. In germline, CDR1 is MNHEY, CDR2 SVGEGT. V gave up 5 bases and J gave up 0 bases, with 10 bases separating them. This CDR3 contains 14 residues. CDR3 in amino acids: CASSPTPMNTEAFF. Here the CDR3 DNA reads TGTGCCAGCAGTCCGACACCGATGAACACTGAAGCTTTCTTT.

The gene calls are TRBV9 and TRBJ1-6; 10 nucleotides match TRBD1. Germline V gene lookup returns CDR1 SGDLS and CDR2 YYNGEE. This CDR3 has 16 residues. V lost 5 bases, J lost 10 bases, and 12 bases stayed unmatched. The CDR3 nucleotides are TGTGCCAGCAGTGAGACAGGGGGCGGTTTTGGGTCACCCCTCCACTTT. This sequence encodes CASSETGGGFGSPLHF.

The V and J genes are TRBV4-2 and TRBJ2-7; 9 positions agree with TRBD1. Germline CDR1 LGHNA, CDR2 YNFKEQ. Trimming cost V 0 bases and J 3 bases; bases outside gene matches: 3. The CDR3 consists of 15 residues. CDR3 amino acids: CASSQEQGAFYEQYF. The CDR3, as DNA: TGTGCCAGCAGCCAAGAACAGGGGGCTTTCTACGAGCAGTACTTC.

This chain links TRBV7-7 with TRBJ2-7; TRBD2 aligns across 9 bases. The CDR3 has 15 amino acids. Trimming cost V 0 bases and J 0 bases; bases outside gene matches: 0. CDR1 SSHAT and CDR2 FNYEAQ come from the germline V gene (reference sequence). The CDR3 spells CASSLASGGSYEQYF. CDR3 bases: TGTGCCAGCAGCTTAGCTAGCGGGGGCTCCTACGAGCAGTACTTC.

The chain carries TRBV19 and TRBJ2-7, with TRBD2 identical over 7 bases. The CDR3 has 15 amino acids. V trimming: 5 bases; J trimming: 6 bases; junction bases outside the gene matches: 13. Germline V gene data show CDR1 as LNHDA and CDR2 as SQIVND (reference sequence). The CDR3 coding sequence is TGTGCCAGTAGTCCTACCCTCTCGACGGGGGGCGAGCAGTACTTC. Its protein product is CASSPTLSTGGEQYF.

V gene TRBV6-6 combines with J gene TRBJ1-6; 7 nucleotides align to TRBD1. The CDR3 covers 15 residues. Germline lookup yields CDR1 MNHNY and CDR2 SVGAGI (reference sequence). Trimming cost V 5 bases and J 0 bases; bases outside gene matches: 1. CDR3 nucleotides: TGTGCCAGCAGTCGGGACAGCTCCTATAATTCACCCCTCCACTTT. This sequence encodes CASSRDSSYNSPLHF.

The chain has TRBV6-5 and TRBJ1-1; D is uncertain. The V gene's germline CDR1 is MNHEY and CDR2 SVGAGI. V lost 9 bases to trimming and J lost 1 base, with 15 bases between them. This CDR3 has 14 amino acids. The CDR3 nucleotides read TGTGCCAGTATCCCGGGGTCTGGGAACACTGAAGCTTTCTTT. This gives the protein CASIPGSGNTEAFF.

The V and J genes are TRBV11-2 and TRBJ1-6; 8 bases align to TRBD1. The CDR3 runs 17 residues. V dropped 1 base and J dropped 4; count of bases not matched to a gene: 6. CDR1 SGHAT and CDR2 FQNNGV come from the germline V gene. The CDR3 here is CASSLGRQGPYNSPLHF. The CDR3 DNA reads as TGTGCCAGCAGCTTAGGCCGACAGGGGCCTTATAATTCACCCCTCCACTTT.

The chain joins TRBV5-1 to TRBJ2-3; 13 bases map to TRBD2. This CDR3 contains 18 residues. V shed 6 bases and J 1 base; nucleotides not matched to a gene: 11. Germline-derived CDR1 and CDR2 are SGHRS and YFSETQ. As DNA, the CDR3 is TGCGCCAGCACCCATGGACTAGCGGGGGATCTTGGCACAGATACGCAGTATTTT. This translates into CASTHGLAGDLGTDTQYF. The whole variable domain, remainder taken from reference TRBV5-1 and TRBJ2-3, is KAGVTQTPRYLIKTRGQQVTLSCSPISGHRSVSWYQQTPGQGLQFLFEYFSETQRNKGNFPGRFSGRQFSNSRSEMNVSTLELGDSALYLCASTHGLAGDLGTDTQYFGPGTRLTVL.

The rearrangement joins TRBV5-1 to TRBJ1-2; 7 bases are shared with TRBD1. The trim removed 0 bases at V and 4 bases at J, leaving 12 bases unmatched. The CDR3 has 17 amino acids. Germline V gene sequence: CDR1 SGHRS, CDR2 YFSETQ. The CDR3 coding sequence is TGCGCCAGCAGCTTGGTAAAGGGAGGCCAGGGGGGCTATGGCTACACCTTC. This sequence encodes CASSLVKGGQGGYGYTF.

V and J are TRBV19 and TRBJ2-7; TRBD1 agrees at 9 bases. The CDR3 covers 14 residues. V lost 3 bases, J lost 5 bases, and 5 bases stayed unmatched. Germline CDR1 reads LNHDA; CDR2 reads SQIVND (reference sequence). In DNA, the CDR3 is TGTGCCAGTAGTATGGGGACAGGGAGCGACGAGCAGTACTTC. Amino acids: CASSMGTGSDEQYF.

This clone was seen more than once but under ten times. This CDR3 reads CASSLDEVETQYF. The CDR3 bases are TGTGCCAGCAGCTTAGACGAGGTGGAGACCCAGTACTTC. V usage is TRBV7-9 and J usage is TRBJ2-5; D gene unclear. Trimming left V 1 base short and J 5 bases short, with 8 bases between. Germline values: CDR1 SEHNR, CDR2 FQNEAQ (reference sequence). The CDR3 has 13 residues.

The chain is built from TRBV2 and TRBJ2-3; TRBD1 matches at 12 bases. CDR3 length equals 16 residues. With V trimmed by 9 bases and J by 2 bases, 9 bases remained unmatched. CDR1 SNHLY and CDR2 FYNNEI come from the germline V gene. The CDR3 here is CASHRDRGRNTDTQYF. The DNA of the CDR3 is TGTGCCAGTCACCGGGACAGGGGGCGGAACACAGATACGCAGTATTTT.

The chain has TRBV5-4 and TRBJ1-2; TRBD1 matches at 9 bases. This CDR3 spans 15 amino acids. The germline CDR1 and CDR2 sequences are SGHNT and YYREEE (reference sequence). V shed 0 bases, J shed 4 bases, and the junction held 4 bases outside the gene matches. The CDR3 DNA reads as TGTGCCAGCAGCTTGGGGACAGGGGTATCCTATGGCTACACCTTC. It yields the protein CASSLGTGVSYGYTF.

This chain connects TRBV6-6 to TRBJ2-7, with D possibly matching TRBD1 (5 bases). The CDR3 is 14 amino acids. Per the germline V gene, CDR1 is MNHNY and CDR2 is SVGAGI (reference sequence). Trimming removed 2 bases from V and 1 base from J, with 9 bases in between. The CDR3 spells CASSYATESYEQYF. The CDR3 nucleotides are TGTGCCAGCAGTTACGCGACAGAGTCCTACGAGCAGTACTTC.

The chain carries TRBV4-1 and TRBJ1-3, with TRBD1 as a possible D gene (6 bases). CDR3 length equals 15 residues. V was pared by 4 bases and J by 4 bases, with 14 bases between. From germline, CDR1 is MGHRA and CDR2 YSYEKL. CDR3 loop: CASSRWGGRGNTIYF. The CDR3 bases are TGCGCCAGCAGCCGTTGGGGGGGCCGGGGAAACACCATATATTTT.

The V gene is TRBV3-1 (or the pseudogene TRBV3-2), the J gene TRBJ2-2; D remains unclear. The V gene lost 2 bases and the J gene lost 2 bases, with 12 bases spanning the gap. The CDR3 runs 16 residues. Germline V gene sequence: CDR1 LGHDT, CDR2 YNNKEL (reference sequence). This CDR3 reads CASSQLWARNTGELFF. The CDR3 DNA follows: TGTGCCAGCAGCCAATTATGGGCACGAAACACCGGGGAGCTGTTTTTT.

The CDR3 is CASSRTGVNYNSPLHF. CDR3 coding DNA: TGTGCCAGCAGTAGGACAGGGGTAAATTATAATTCACCCCTCCACTTT. This chain links TRBV6-2 or TRBV6-3 with TRBJ1-6; TRBD1 aligns across 9 bases. Trimming cost V 5 bases and J 4 bases; bases outside gene matches: 6. CDR1 and CDR2 (germline): MNHEY, SVGEGT. The CDR3 spans 16 residues.